The 25 T cell receptor beta chains below were found in one sample sequenced in a study of cytomegalovirus exposure and HLA in healthy donors. The primer mix had 60 Vbeta and 13 Jbeta primers. Sequenced by immunoSEQ multiplex PCR; TCRdb stores in-frame clones only, minus some. The table includes over 85,000 clones, about 66% detected once. The sample consisted of PBMCs. The source of these receptors is a man aged 25-40 years in good health and CMV-seronegative.

This chain joins TRBV5-1 and TRBJ2-1; D gene ambiguous. CDR1 and CDR2 (germline): SGHRS, YFSETQ. V was trimmed by 2 bases and J by 0 bases, leaving 12 bases between them. The CDR3 consists of 16 residues. The CDR3 nucleotides are TGCGCCAGCAGCTTAAACGCGATAAGCTCCTACAATGAGCAGTTCTTC. As protein: CASSLNAISSYNEQFF. The full variable domain, completed using reference TRBV5-1 and TRBJ2-1, is KAGVTQTPRYLIKTRGQQVTLSCSPISGHRSVSWYQQTPGQGLQFLFEYFSETQRNKGNFPGRFSGRQFSNSRSEMNVSTLELGDSALYLCASSLNAISSYNEQFFGPGTRLTVL.

This clone was picked up a small number of times. The gene calls are TRBV29-1 and TRBJ1-2; the match to TRBD1 covers 9 bases. The CDR3 length is 13 residues. The germline gives CDR1 SQVTM, CDR2 ANQGSEA. The junction had 3 bases not matched to a gene; V was cut back by 6 bases and J by 1 base. The CDR3 region is CSVGTGFNYGYTF. CDR3 coding DNA: TGCAGCGTAGGGACAGGGTTTAACTATGGCTACACCTTC.

This clone was counted between two and nine times. This chain connects TRBV14 to TRBJ1-4, with D tentatively TRBD1 (5 bases). Trimming left V 0 bases short and J 4 bases short, with 15 bases between. This CDR3 has 17 residues. CDR1 SGHDN and CDR2 FVKESK come from the germline V gene. CDR3 nucleotides: TGTGCCAGCAGCCAAGATGGGCAGGGAAACTTTAATGAAAAACTGTTTTTT. This translates into CASSQDGQGNFNEKLFF.

The CDR3, as DNA: TGTGCCAGCAGCTTGGGGGACAGACAGTACTATGGCTACACCTTC. It specifies CASSLGDRQYYGYTF. The chain employs TRBV5-6 and TRBJ1-2; TRBD1 agrees at 7 bases. Germline V lookup: CDR1 SGHDT, CDR2 YYEEEE. This CDR3 spans 15 amino acids. Unmatched junction bases numbered 5, after V lost 0 bases and J lost 3 bases.

The J gene is TRBJ2-1, the V gene TRBV19; 10 bases match TRBD2. The germline V gene has CDR1 LNHDA and CDR2 SQIVND (reference sequence). The CDR3 covers 21 residues. The J segment lost 1 base and the V segment lost 1 base, leaving 16 bases of the junction unmatched. The CDR3 loop is CASSIAGGSRERGGSYNEQFF. CDR3 DNA: TGTGCCAGTAGTATAGCCGGGGGCTCCCGGGAGCGGGGGGGTTCCTACAATGAGCAGTTCTTC.

The J gene is TRBJ2-5, the V gene TRBV10-3; weak D call: TRBD1 (6 bases). This CDR3 region has 15 residues. The germline V and J ends were trimmed by 3 bases and 1 base, with 12 bases remaining between them. CDR1 and CDR2 (germline): ENHRY, SYGVKD. The CDR3 loop reads CAISEGGLGQETQYF. For the CDR3, the DNA is TGTGCCATCAGTGAAGGGGGATTAGGCCAAGAGACCCAGTACTTC.

The CDR3 sequence is CASSNNRGNYGYTF. The CDR3 region has the DNA TGTGCCAGCAGTAATAACAGGGGGAACTATGGCTACACCTTC. The chain has TRBV6-5 and TRBJ1-2; TRBD1 matches at 8 bases. Germline V gene data show CDR1 as MNHEY and CDR2 as SVGAGI. The CDR3 contains 14 residues. J was trimmed by 2 bases and V by 5 bases; bases with no gene match: 4.

Only a few counts were recorded for this clone. V gene TRBV4-1 combines with J gene TRBJ1-1, with 7 bases matching TRBD1. CDR3 length: 16 residues. V dropped 0 bases and J dropped 4; count of bases not matched to a gene: 8. Germline CDR1 and CDR2: MGHRA and YSYEKL. CDR3 amino acids: CASSQDRTGALTEAFF. CDR3 sequence (DNA): TGCGCCAGCAGCCAAGATCGCACAGGGGCCCTCACTGAAGCTTTCTTT.

V usage is TRBV6-4 and J usage is TRBJ1-1; 11 positions match TRBD1. Germline CDR1 is MRHNA and CDR2 is SNTAGT. This CDR3 comprises 17 residues. V was clipped by 6 bases and J by 0 bases; unmatched bases: 9. CDR3 protein: CASSPGTGGSMNTEAFF. The CDR3 nucleotides read TGTGCCAGCAGCCCGGGGACAGGGGGTTCAATGAACACTGAAGCTTTCTTT.

CDR3 sequence reads: CASSYLPGTSQFF. The CDR3 nucleotides are TGTGCCAGCAGCTATTTACCGGGGACTAGTCAGTTCTTC. The gene calls are TRBV7-2 and TRBJ2-1; 8 bases agree with TRBD2. With 4 bases clipped from V and 13 bases from J, the junction kept 9 bases outside the gene matches. The CDR3 spans 13 residues. In germline, CDR1 is SGHTA, CDR2 FQGNSA.

V and J are TRBV6-5 and TRBJ1-1; no reliable D call. The CDR3 has 13 residues. Germline CDR1 is MNHEY and CDR2 is SVGAGI. V dropped 6 bases and J dropped 10 bases, with 18 bases sitting between them. The CDR3 DNA is TGTGCCAGCAGGCCGGGAAACTCAGAGGGAGCTTTCTTT. Its translation is CASRPGNSEGAFF.

The chain combines TRBV2 with TRBJ1-5, with 8 nucleotides matching TRBD1. Germline assignment: CDR1 SNHLY and CDR2 FYNNEI. The junction had 7 bases not matched to a gene; V was cut back by 4 bases and J by 2 bases. CDR3 length: 16 amino acids. The CDR3 loop is CASSGGTGRGNQPQHF. CDR3 bases: TGTGCCAGCAGTGGGGGGACAGGCCGTGGCAATCAGCCCCAGCATTTT.

The chain links TRBV5-5 to TRBJ1-4; D possibly corresponds to TRBD1 (5 bases). The V end was cut by 2 bases, the J end by 3 bases, with 11 bases between. CDR1 is SGHKS and CDR2 is YYEKEE in the germline V gene (reference sequence). CDR3 length equals 15 residues. This chain's CDR3 is CASSFGGVANEKLFF. As DNA, the CDR3 is TGTGCCAGCAGCTTCGGAGGGGTTGCTAATGAAAAACTGTTTTTT.

This chain links TRBV13 with TRBJ1-1; possibly TRBD1 for D (6 bases). CDR1 is PRHDT, CDR2 FYEKMQ, per germline (reference sequence). Trimming removed 6 bases at V and 2 bases at J, with 10 bases between. CDR3 length: 13 residues. CDR3 sequence: CASSGDTNTEAFF. The DNA of the CDR3 is TGTGCCAGCAGTGGGGACACTAACACTGAAGCTTTCTTT.

This rearrangement joins TRBV2 to TRBJ1-3, with 9 bases identical to TRBD1. Germline V lookup: CDR1 SNHLY, CDR2 FYNNEI. There are 18 residues in the CDR3. V lost 6 bases and J lost 0; bases outside the gene matches: 12. In nucleotides, the CDR3 is TGTGCCAGCAGGGGACAGGGCCCCTTCGGGCTCTCTGGAAACACCATATATTTT. Its translation: CASRGQGPFGLSGNTIYF.

The gene calls are TRBV30 and TRBJ2-1, with TRBD2 matching 8 bases. The CDR3 length is 14 residues. Germline assignment: CDR1 GTSNPN and CDR2 SVGIG (reference sequence). V trimming: 8 bases; J trimming: 2 bases; junction bases outside the gene matches: 8. The CDR3 DNA reads TGTGCCAGACACAGCGGGGGCCCCTACAATGAGCAGTTCTTC. Amino acid sequence: CARHSGGPYNEQFF.

The rearrangement uses TRBV2 and TRBJ1-1; no clear D. Germline CDR1 and CDR2: SNHLY and FYNNEI. V was pared by 7 bases and J by 0 bases, with 12 bases between. The CDR3 has 14 residues. The DNA for the CDR3 is TGTGCCAGCACTCTGTACGGTTTGAACACTGAAGCTTTCTTT. Translating gives CASTLYGLNTEAFF.

This chain links TRBV2 with TRBJ1-6, with unresolved D. The CDR3 runs to 13 residues. V was pared by 4 bases and J by 3 bases, with 4 bases between. CDR1 and CDR2 (germline): SNHLY, FYNNEI. The DNA for the CDR3 is TGTGCCAGCAGTGCAGACTATAATTCACCCCTCCACTTT. Translation: CASSADYNSPLHF.

This clone has a single count. The chain couples TRBV7-9 to TRBJ2-4, with a weak D call TRBD1 (5 bases). CDR3 length: 14 residues. CDR1 SEHNR and CDR2 FQNEAQ come from the germline V gene (reference sequence). V gave up 5 bases and J gave up 5 bases, with 13 bases separating them. Here the CDR3 reads CASSPGVGQNIQYF. CDR3 in DNA: TGTGCCAGCAGCCCTGGGGTGGGGCAAAACATTCAGTACTTC.

This clone was observed once. The V call is TRBV6-5, the J call TRBJ2-1, with TRBD2 identical over 8 bases. The CDR3 totals 15 residues. The germline V gene encodes CDR1 MNHEY and CDR2 SVGAGI. J was trimmed by 0 bases and V by 6 bases; bases with no gene match: 4. CDR3 in amino acids: CASSPGGSSYNEQFF. In DNA, the CDR3 is TGTGCCAGCAGCCCGGGGGGGAGCTCCTACAATGAGCAGTTCTTC.

This chain joins TRBV29-1 and TRBJ1-2, with D maybe TRBD1 (5 bases). CDR3 length equals 11 residues. Trimming cost V 4 bases and J 3 bases, with 6 bases left between them. CDR1 is SQVTM, CDR2 ANQGSEA, per germline. CDR3 loop: CSVGRDYGYTF. In nucleotides, the CDR3 is TGCAGCGTTGGCAGGGACTATGGCTACACCTTC.

This clone was detected a few times. The chain carries TRBV5-1 and TRBJ2-5; D is perhaps TRBD1 (6 bases). Germline lookup yields CDR1 SGHRS and CDR2 YFSETQ. The CDR3 runs to 15 residues. V lost 4 bases to trimming and J lost 0 bases, with 13 bases between them. Here the CDR3 reads CASSPYGQNQETQYF. The CDR3 coding sequence is TGCGCCAGCAGCCCCTATGGACAGAACCAAGAGACCCAGTACTTC.

The chain employs TRBV29-1 and TRBJ2-1; D not certain. The germline CDR1 and CDR2 sequences are SQVTM and ANQGSEA. There are 10 residues in the CDR3. The V end was cut by 6 bases, the J end by 4 bases, with 4 bases between. The chain's CDR3 is CSVSYNEQFF. In DNA, the CDR3 is TGCAGCGTCTCGTACAATGAGCAGTTCTTC.

The chain has TRBV6-6 and TRBJ2-4; TRBD2 matches 7 bases. CDR1 is MNHNY and CDR2 is SVGAGI in the germline V gene (reference sequence). Trimming took 2 bases from V and 3 from J; bases not matched to a gene: 7. There are 16 residues in the CDR3. CDR3 sequence: CASSYLGLEGKNIQYF. CDR3 nucleotides: TGTGCCAGCAGTTACCTAGGACTAGAAGGCAAAAACATTCAGTACTTC.

J is TRBJ1-5 and V is TRBV27; unclear D gene. The CDR3 totals 14 residues. The ends were cut back, 5 bases at V and 0 bases at J, with 8 bases in the middle. Looked up from germline, CDR1 is MNHEY and CDR2 is SMNVEV (reference sequence). The CDR3 reads CASSPQYSNQPQHF. CDR3 in DNA: TGTGCCAGCAGTCCCCAGTATAGCAATCAGCCCCAGCATTTT.